These 7 T cell receptor beta chains were sequenced from one sample in a study of blood T cell repertoires in COVID-19. Assay: immunoSEQ multiplex PCR; the TCRdb copy retains only in-frame clones and omits some. The data contain some 400,000 clones, 85% to 90% of them singletons. Sequencing input: peripheral blood. These receptors all come from a man aged 18 to 29 with active or convalescent COVID-19.

The rearrangement joins TRBV7-3 to TRBJ2-1; 10 nucleotides match TRBD2. The CDR3 extends over 15 amino acids. Germline V CDR1 and CDR2: SGHTA, FQGTGA. V gave up 1 base and J gave up 10 bases; unmatched junction bases: 7. The CDR3 DNA reads TGTGCCAGCAGCTTAAGGCTAGCGGGAGCTCAAGAGCAGTTCTTC. Translating gives CASSLRLAGAQEQFF.

The V call is TRBV7-2, the J call TRBJ2-7, with 8 positions matching TRBD2. Germline values: CDR1 SGHTA, CDR2 FQGNSA. This CDR3 is built from 13 residues. V was clipped by 1 base and J by 4 bases; unmatched bases: 0. CDR3 protein: CASSLGGRYEQYF. The CDR3 DNA sequence: TGTGCCAGCAGCTTAGGCGGGAGGTACGAGCAGTACTTC.

V gene TRBV19 combines with J gene TRBJ1-4; the match to TRBD1 covers 8 bases. There are 14 residues in the CDR3. Germline CDR1 LNHDA, CDR2 SQIVND (reference sequence). V was clipped by 2 bases and J by 7 bases; unmatched bases: 3. CDR3: CASSITGGTEKLFF. As DNA, the CDR3 is TGTGCCAGTAGTATAACAGGGGGTACTGAAAAACTGTTTTTT.

Comments on this clone: A read error may be the cause here, since a much bigger clone is one base away. The CDR3 here is CASSPGTGPYEQYF. The CDR3 nucleotides are TGTGCCAGCAGCCCAGGGACAGGGCCCTACGAGCAGTACTTC. The chain joins TRBV14 to TRBJ2-7; 9 bases map to TRBD1. Trimming removed 4 bases from V and 2 bases from J; junction bases left unmatched: 3. Germline V lookup: CDR1 SGHDN, CDR2 FVKESK. The CDR3 is made up of 14 amino acids.

The chain joins TRBV7-6 to TRBJ1-3; D remains unclear. V was cut by 1 base and J by 2 bases, with 15 bases left in between. The germline gives CDR1 SGHVS, CDR2 FNYEAQ. The CDR3 has 17 amino acids. CDR3 sequence (DNA): TGTGCCAGCAGCTTAGAGATTGTCAGAAACCCTGGAAACACCATATATTTT. Its translation is CASSLEIVRNPGNTIYF.

This clone came up once. The chain couples TRBV7-3 to TRBJ2-1; TRBD2 matches at 7 bases. From germline, CDR1 is SGHTA and CDR2 FQGTGA. V lost 2 bases to trimming and J lost 7 bases; unmatched junction nucleotides: 8. This CDR3 comprises 15 residues. The CDR3 sequence is CASSLESSGKNEQFF. The CDR3, as DNA: TGTGCCAGCAGCTTAGAGTCTAGCGGCAAGAATGAGCAGTTCTTC.

The chain has TRBV19 and TRBJ2-4; 12 nucleotides align to TRBD2. The CDR3 loop spans 17 amino acids. V trimming: 5 bases; J trimming: 6 bases; junction bases outside the gene matches: 11. Per the germline V gene, CDR1 is LNHDA and CDR2 is SQIVND (reference sequence). The CDR3 here is CASSPRTSGVLGNIQYF. CDR3 sequence (DNA): TGTGCCAGTAGTCCCAGGACTAGCGGGGTCTTGGGAAACATTCAGTACTTC.